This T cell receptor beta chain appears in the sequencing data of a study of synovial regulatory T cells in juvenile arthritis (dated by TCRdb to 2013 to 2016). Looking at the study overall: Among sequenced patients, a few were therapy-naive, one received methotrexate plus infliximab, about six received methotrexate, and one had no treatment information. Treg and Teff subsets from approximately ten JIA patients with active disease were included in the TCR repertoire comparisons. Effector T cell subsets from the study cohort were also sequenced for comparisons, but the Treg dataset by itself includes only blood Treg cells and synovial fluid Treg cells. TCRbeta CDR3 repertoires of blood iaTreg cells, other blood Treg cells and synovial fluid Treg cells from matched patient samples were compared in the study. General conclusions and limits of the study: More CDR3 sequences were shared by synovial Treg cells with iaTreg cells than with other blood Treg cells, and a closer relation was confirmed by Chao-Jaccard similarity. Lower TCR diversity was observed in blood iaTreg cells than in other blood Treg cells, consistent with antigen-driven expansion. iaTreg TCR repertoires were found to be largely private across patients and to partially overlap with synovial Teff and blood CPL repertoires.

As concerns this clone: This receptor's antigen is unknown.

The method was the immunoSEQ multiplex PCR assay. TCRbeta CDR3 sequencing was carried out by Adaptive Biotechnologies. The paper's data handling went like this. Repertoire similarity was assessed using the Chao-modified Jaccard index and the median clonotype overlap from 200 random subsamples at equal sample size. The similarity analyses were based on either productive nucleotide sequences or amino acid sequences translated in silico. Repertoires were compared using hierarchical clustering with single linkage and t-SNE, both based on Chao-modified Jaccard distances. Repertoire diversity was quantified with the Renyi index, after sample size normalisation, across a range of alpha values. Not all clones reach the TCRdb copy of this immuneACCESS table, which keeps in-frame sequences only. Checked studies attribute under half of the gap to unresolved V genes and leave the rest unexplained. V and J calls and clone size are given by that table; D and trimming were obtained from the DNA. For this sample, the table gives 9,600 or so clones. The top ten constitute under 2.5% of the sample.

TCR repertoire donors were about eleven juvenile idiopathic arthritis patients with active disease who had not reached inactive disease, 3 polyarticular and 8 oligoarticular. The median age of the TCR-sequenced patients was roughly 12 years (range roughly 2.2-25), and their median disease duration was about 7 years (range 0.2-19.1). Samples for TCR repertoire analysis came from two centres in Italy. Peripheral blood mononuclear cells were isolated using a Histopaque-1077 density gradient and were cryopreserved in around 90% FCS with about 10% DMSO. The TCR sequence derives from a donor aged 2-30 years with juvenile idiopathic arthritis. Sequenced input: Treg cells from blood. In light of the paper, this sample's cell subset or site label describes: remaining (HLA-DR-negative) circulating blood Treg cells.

This receptor has the CDR3 CASSESSGRRETQYF. The sequence links TRBV2 to TRBJ2-5; TCRdb's D call, TRBD2, is unchecked because there is no DNA. The germline V gene provides CDR1 SNHLY and CDR2 FYNNEI. Taken from cysteine to phenylalanine, the CDR3 has 15 residues. The DNA sequence is not available.